This entry is about one T cell receptor beta chain. Its antigen target is currently unknown. No base quality information exists; no much larger clone differs at one position. After removal of 0 bases from V and 3 bases from J, the junction retains 2 bases not matched to a gene. From the germline V gene, CDR1 is MGHRA and CDR2 is YSYEKL. Including the terminal cysteine and phenylalanine, the CDR3 comprises 15 residues. The kept DNA is CDR3 alone, 45 bases in frame from the first base. This sample was included in a study of long-term antiretroviral therapy in people with HIV (dated by TCRdb to 2022 to 2024). About the full investigation: The earliest samples were collected approximately a decade before the 2015 WHO recommendation for immediate ART, a period when ART was typically delayed until CD4 counts fell. A total of 150 to 200 cryopreserved PBMC samples were contributed to the cohort by 30 adults with confirmed HIV infection, with samples collected serially over a mean of around 6 years (range 1-12). Of the 25 to 30 participants with HIV, about a dozen were female. No cross-contamination during QIAcube processing was seen in test extractions of a monoclonal T-cell line run alongside roughly 35 polyclonal samples. This retrospective serial study examined whether starting ART and sustained HIV suppression were associated with changes in the composition and diversity of the TRB repertoire in peripheral blood.

The immunoSEQ hsTCRB v3.0 assay was used at survey level resolution to sequence the TRB variable region. The target sequencing depth for TRB was roughly 35,000-50,000 T-cell genomes per sample. TRB libraries were pooled and sequenced on an Illumina MiSeq using a v3 150-cycle kit. Regarding the original processing steps: Analysis of repertoires was carried out in R inside a reproducible Nextflow workflow spanning QC, data transformation and analysis. LymphoSeq2, an R package for exploring AIRR-Seq data, was used to implement the custom analyses. A few samples that yielded fewer than 5000 total TRB sequences were excluded, so that around 190 HIV repertoires were analyzed. Among the approximately 190 retained HIV repertoires, 59 were collected before ART initiation and 129 were collected after ART initiation. Repertoires were downsampled to 5000 TRB nucleotide sequences, and summary statistics were averaged over 100 downsampling iterations. TRB sequences were retained for analysis only if CDR3 regions of at least seven amino acids were present. A Shannon entropy-derived clonality score and the Gini coefficient were used to measure diversity. In the repertoire networks, any two of the top 5000 CDR3 amino acid sequences were linked whenever the two sequences differed by an edit distance of one. GLIPH2 predicted antigen specificity groups and MHC restriction for TRB CDR3 amino acid sequences. CDR3 amino acid sequences were matched against VDJdb and McPAS-TCR to flag known CMV, EBV, HIV or tissue antigen associations. Pre-ART, post-ART and control groups were compared with Wilcoxon signed-rank tests and Holm-Bonferroni correction. Not all clones reach the TCRdb copy of this immuneACCESS table, which keeps in-frame sequences only. Checked studies attribute under half of the gap to unresolved V genes and leave the rest unexplained. V and J calls and clone size are as listed in that table; D and trimming were resolved from the DNA. Within this sample are approximately 26,000 clones, with roughly 85% of them counted one time only. Roughly 10% of the sample lies in the top ten.

General study outcomes and caveats: Limited PBMC availability meant only the TCR beta chain was sequenced, without alpha chain pairing. The samples were dated from about 2003 to 2018, and the ART regimens that were used may be less effective than current ART regimens. Because pre-ART samples had limited cell numbers, unsorted PBMC were profiled rather than sorted CD4+ and CD8+ T cells. Starting ART was linked to a significant rise in TRB diversity, yet even with long-term ART the diversity remained significantly lower than in transplant donor controls. Inferences about post-ART repertoire changes were limited because no data were available on ART adherence, viral resistance or therapy changes. HIV repertoires had narrower CDR3 length ranges than controls, and the network structure suggested an antigen-experienced repertoire that shifted only slightly toward naive after ART. Expanded TRB clones identified before ART initiation dominated the repertoire across all time points, though the dominance fluctuated and decreased in many PLHIV after ART.

Participants were included only if at least one PBMC sample before ART initiation and at least two post-ART samples were available. All participants with HIV were treated in the United States of America. Before DNA extraction, cryopreserved samples containing roughly 0.9-11 million PBMC were thawed and washed. At the time of the earliest PBMC sample, participants with HIV were aged between about 20 and 55 years. PBMC samples were contributed by each participant from 1-4 timepoints before ART initiation and 2-8 timepoints after ART initiation, with a median of 7 samples. Serial HIV viral load, CD4+ T-cell count, ART history and demographic data were obtained for every participant. Using a Qiagen kit on a QIAcube, genomic DNA was extracted from unsorted PBMC, with samples processed in batches of 12.

The receptor was derived from a man aged 35-49 years with HIV. The sequenced sample was unsorted PBMCs, obtained 2.3 years after starting antiretroviral therapy. Rearrangement joined TRBV4-1 to TRBJ2-1; 7 central nucleotides agree with TRBD2. The CDR3 is CASSQEREIYNEQFF. The DNA reads as follows: TGCGCCAGCAGCCAAGAGCGGGAGATCTACAATGAGCAGTTCTTC.